This record looks at one T cell receptor beta chain sequence and its context. Its antigen is unknown. The primer mix had 60 Vbeta and 13 Jbeta primers. The table came from immunoSEQ multiplex PCR; TCRdb's copy has only in-frame clones and leaves some out. The data show some 120,000 clones, and the top ten clones hold 2% to 2.5%. This specimen comes from a study of cytomegalovirus exposure and HLA in healthy donors. About the study: When 350 to 500 donors were genotyped, approximately 80% of them were found to fall in the Caucasian-associated ancestry cluster.

V was shortened by 8 bases and J by 0 bases, with 24 bases between the two germline ends. The length of the CDR3 is 17 residues. Germline V gene sequence: CDR1 SGHRS, CDR2 YFSETQ. Overall study findings and caveats: Later work found that TCR association rates differed between HLA loci; DRB1 had the most and HLA-C the fewest. A likely sequencing artifact accounted for one observed cluster of highly shared sequence variants.

The sequenced sample consisted of PBMCs. This TCR came from a man aged 40-50 years in good health and CMV-seronegative. The rearrangement joins TRBV5-1 to TRBJ2-7, with a weak D call TRBD1 (5 bases). CDR3 loop: CASKVSASTGYSYEQYF. The CDR3 bases are TGCGCCAGTAAAGTCAGCGCTTCAACAGGCTACTCCTACGAGCAGTACTTC.